The rows below give T cell receptor beta chains drawn from one sample of a study of Ad26.COV2.S vaccination and SARS-CoV-2 variants. Sequencing used immunoSEQ multiplex PCR; TCRdb keeps in-frame clones, though not all of them. The sample carries about 350,000 clones, about 89% recorded once. This specimen was peripheral blood, taken in a trial of Ad26.COV2.S vaccine versus placebo. These receptors were taken from a person aged 18-60 years who received the Ad26.COV2.S COVID-19 vaccine or a placebo. Both conserved end residues are part of each CDR3. Each record gives: clone size, V gene, J gene, D gene, CDR3 DNA, CDR3 protein. The D gene is left open where the match is weak. Size is stated for part of the rows, as once, few or many counts, or as a class when the clone is expanded.

.,TRBV27,TRBJ2-3,.,TGTGCCAGCAGTAGAGTTGCGACAGCTAGCACAGATACGCAGTATTTT,CASSRVATASTDTQYF
.,TRBV28,TRBJ2-7,.,TGTGCCAGCAGCGCGCCCGGGGTTAGCGGAAACTACGAGCAGTACTTC,CASSAPGVSGNYEQYF
.,TRBV6-6,TRBJ2-5,.,TGTGCCAGCAGTTACTCGACGGGGGTAGAGACCCAGTACTTC,CASSYSTGVETQYF
.,TRBV6-5,TRBJ1-5,.,TGTGCCAGCAGTTACTTGGCAGGGGTGGGTCAGCCCCAGCATTTT,CASSYLAGVGQPQHF
.,TRBV2,TRBJ1-1,.,TGTGCCAGCAGTGAAGCTGGGGGTGCCACTGAAGCTTTCTTT,CASSEAGGATEAFF
.,TRBV14,TRBJ2-2,.,TGTGCCAGCAGCCAAGAAGTGGGAGGCGGGGAGCTGTTTTTT,CASSQEVGGGELFF
.,TRBV5-6,TRBJ2-1,.,TGTGCCAGCGAGGGAATCCCCTACAATGAGCAGTTCTTC,CASEGIPYNEQFF
.,TRBV15,TRBJ1-1,.,TGTGCCACCAGCAATCGGGGTAGTGAAGCTTTCTTT,CATSNRGSEAFF
.,TRBV19,TRBJ2-7,.,TGTGCCAGTAGTTTATCCGGGACGGCAACGACCGAGCAGTACTTC,CASSLSGTATTEQYF
.,TRBV28,TRBJ2-7,TRBD2,TGTGCCAGCAGTTTAGATCCGGGACTAGCGGGGGGGAAAAAATCCTACGAGCAGTACTTC,CASSLDPGLAGGKKSYEQYF
.,TRBV28,TRBJ2-1,TRBD2,TGTGCCAGCAGGCAAGCGGGAGGCATGATCAATGAGCAGTTCTTC,CASRQAGGMINEQFF
.,TRBV28,TRBJ2-3,.,TGTGCCAGCAGTTTAAAGATTTTCACAGATACGCAGTATTTT,CASSLKIFTDTQYF
.,TRBV7-9,TRBJ2-2,.,TGTGCCAGCAGCTTAGCTCTAAGTCGAACCCACGGGGAGCTGTTTTTT,CASSLALSRTHGELFF
.,TRBV19,TRBJ1-2,TRBD1,TGTGCCAGTAGCTTGGACAGGGGACACAACTATGGCTACACCTTC,CASSLDRGHNYGYTF
.,TRBV11-2,TRBJ2-7,.,TGTGCCAGCAGCTTTTCCGGTCCTTCCTACGAGCAGTACTTC,CASSFSGPSYEQYF
.,TRBV5-6,TRBJ1-2,TRBD1,TGTGCCAGCAACAACCCGTCGGGACAGTCCTATGGCTACACCTTC,CASNNPSGQSYGYTF
.,TRBV7-2,TRBJ1-2,TRBD1,TGTGCCAGCAGCTTGAAGACAGGGGCCCGATTGGGGGGCTACACCTTC,CASSLKTGARLGGYTF
.,TRBV5-5,TRBJ1-6,.,TGTGCCAGCAGCACCACCCGGGACTTCTATAATTCACCCCTCCACTTT,CASSTTRDFYNSPLHF
.,TRBV9,TRBJ1-5,.,TGTGCCAGCAGCGTAGATGGAGGGGTTGGACAGCCCCAGCATTTT,CASSVDGGVGQPQHF
few,TRBV18,TRBJ2-3,.,TGTGCCAGCTCACCATTAGGGGAAGATACGCAGTATTTT,CASSPLGEDTQYF
.,TRBV5-1,TRBJ2-2,.,TGCGCCAGCAGCTTGGGGACCGGACAGGGAAGTCGGGGGGCCGGGGAGCTGTTTTTT,CASSLGTGQGSRGAGELFF
.,TRBV28,TRBJ2-1,.,TGTGCCAGCAGTGACCGGGGGCGTTCGAATGAGCAGTTCTTC,CASSDRGRSNEQFF
.,TRBV19,TRBJ1-5,.,TGTGCCAGTAGTATAGGGCTCCCTAGCAATCAGCCCCAGCATTTT,CASSIGLPSNQPQHF